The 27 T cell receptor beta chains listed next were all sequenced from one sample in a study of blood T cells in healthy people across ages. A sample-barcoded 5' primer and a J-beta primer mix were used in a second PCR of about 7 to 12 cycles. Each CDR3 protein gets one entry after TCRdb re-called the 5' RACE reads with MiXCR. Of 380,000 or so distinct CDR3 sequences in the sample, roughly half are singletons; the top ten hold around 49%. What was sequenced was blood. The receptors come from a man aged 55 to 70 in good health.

The CDR3 protein is CSAKRPGENIQYF. CDR3 nucleotide sequence: TGCAGCGCGAAAAGACCAGGAGAAAACATTCAGTACTTC. J is TRBJ2-4 and V is TRBV29-1; no reliable D call. V dropped 7 bases and J dropped 5 bases, with 15 bases sitting between them. The V gene's germline CDR1 is SQVTM and CDR2 ANQGSEA. The CDR3 is 13 amino acids.

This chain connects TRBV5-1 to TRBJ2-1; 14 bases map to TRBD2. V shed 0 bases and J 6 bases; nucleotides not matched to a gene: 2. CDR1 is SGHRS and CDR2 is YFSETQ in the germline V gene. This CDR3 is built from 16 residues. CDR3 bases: TGCGCCAGCAGCTTGGGGACTAGCGGGGGGAGCAATGAGCAGTTCTTC. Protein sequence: CASSLGTSGGSNEQFF.

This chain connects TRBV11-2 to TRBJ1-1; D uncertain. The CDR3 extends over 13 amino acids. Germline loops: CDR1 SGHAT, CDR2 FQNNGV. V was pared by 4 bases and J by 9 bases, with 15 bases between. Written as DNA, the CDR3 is TGTGCCAGCAGCTCCCCTAGGGCCATGAAAGCTTTCTTT. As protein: CASSSPRAMKAFF.

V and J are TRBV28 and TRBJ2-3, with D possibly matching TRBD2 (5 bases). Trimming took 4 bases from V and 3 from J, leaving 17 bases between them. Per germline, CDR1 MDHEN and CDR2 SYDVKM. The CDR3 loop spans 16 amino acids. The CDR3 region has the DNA TGTGCCAGCAGTTCCCCGGGGTGGGCGAGTACAGATACGCAGTATTTT. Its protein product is CASSSPGWASTDTQYF.

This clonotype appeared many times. CDR3 in DNA: TGTGCCAGCAGTTTGTCAGGGGACAGCTATGGCTACACCTTC. It specifies CASSLSGDSYGYTF. The V and J genes are TRBV28 and TRBJ1-2; 7 nucleotides align to TRBD1. V gave up 3 bases and J gave up 4 bases; unmatched junction bases: 5. CDR1 and CDR2 (germline): MDHEN, SYDVKM. This CDR3 comprises 14 residues.

Here the CDR3 DNA reads TGTGCCAGCAGCGTCGGACAGTTGCAGTTCTTC. Residues: CASSVGQLQFF. The J gene is TRBJ2-1, the V gene TRBV6-1; tentatively, D is TRBD1 (6 bases). The V end lost 6 bases, the J end lost 12 bases, and 12 bases lay between the germline ends. CDR1 is MNHNS and CDR2 is SASEGT in the germline V gene. The CDR3 has 11 residues.

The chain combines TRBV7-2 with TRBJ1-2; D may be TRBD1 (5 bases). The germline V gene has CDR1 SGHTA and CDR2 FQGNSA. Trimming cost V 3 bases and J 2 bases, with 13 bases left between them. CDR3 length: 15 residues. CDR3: CASSLAQGANYGYTF. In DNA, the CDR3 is TGTGCCAGCAGCTTGGCCCAAGGGGCCAACTATGGCTACACCTTC.

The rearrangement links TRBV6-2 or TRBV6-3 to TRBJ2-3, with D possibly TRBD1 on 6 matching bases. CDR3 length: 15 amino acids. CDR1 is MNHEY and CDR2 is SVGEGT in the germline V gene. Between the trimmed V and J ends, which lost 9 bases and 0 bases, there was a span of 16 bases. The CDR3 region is CASSQGRVSTDTQYF. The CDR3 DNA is TGTGCCAGTTCACAGGGACGTGTGAGCACAGATACGCAGTATTTT.

In DNA form, the CDR3 reads TGTGCCAGCAGCTTCTTGGCGGGGGGCTTTATCGTTACCGAGCAGTACTTC. Protein sequence: CASSFLAGGFIVTEQYF. V is TRBV11-2 and J is TRBJ2-7; 8 bases are shared with TRBD2. From germline, CDR1 is SGHAT and CDR2 FQNNGV. The CDR3 spans 17 residues. V shed 3 bases, J shed 6 bases, and the junction held 16 bases outside the gene matches.

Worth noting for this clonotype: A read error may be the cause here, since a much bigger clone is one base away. The CDR3 sequence is CASRRGSGERYF. The CDR3 nucleotides read TGTGCCAGCAGGAGGGGATCGGGGGAGCGGTACTTC. This rearrangement joins TRBV2 to TRBJ2-7; TRBD2 is a possible D gene (6 bases). Germline values: CDR1 SNHLY, CDR2 FYNNEI. CDR3 length: 12 amino acids.

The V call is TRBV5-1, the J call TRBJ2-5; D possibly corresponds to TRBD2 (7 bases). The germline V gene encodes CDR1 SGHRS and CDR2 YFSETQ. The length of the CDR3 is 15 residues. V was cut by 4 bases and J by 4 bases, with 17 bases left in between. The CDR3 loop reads CASSPLGGRRETQYF. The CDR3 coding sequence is TGCGCCAGCAGCCCCTTGGGGGGGCGCAGAGAGACCCAGTACTTC. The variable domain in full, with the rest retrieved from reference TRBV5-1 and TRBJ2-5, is KAGVTQTPRYLIKTRGQQVTLSCSPISGHRSVSWYQQTPGQGLQFLFEYFSETQRNKGNFPGRFSGRQFSNSRSEMNVSTLELGDSALYLCASSPLGGRRETQYFGPGTRLLVL.

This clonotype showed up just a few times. The CDR3 sequence is CASSRSGRQETQYF. CDR3 DNA: TGTGCCAGCAGTCGTAGCGGGAGACAAGAGACCCAGTACTTC. The gene calls are TRBV27 and TRBJ2-5, with 9 nucleotides matching TRBD2. CDR1 and CDR2 (germline): MNHEY, SMNVEV (reference sequence). The CDR3 covers 14 residues. The J segment lost 2 bases and the V segment lost 5 bases, leaving 3 bases of the junction unmatched.

CDR3 in DNA: TGTGCCAGCAGCTTAGTAGCGGGGGATGTACAAGAGACCCAGTACTTC. Translating it yields CASSLVAGDVQETQYF. This rearrangement joins TRBV7-8 to TRBJ2-5; 9 nucleotides align to TRBD2. CDR3 size: 16 residues. With 1 base clipped from V and 2 bases from J, the junction kept 5 bases outside the gene matches. Per the germline V gene, CDR1 is SGHVS and CDR2 is FQNEAQ.

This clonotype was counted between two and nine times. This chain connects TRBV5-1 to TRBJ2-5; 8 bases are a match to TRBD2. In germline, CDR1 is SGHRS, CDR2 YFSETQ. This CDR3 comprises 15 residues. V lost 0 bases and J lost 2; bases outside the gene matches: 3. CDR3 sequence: CASSLGQRGQETQYF. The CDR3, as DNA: TGCGCCAGCAGCTTGGGCCAGCGGGGGCAAGAGACCCAGTACTTC.

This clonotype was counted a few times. The CDR3 is CSAGGWTGELFF. The CDR3, as DNA: TGCAGTGCTGGAGGGTGGACCGGGGAGCTGTTTTTT. This rearrangement joins TRBV20-1 to TRBJ2-2, with D maybe TRBD2 (6 bases). The V gene lost 5 bases and the J gene lost 5 bases, with 9 bases spanning the gap. CDR1 and CDR2 from the germline V gene are DFQATT and SNEGSKA (reference sequence). The CDR3 runs to 12 residues.

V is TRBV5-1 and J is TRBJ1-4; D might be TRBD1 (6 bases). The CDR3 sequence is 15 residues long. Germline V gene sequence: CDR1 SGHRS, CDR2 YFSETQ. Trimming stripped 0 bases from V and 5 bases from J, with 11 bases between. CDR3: CASSLERRGNEKLFF. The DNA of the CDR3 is TGCGCCAGCAGCTTGGAGCGGAGGGGGAATGAAAAACTGTTTTTT.

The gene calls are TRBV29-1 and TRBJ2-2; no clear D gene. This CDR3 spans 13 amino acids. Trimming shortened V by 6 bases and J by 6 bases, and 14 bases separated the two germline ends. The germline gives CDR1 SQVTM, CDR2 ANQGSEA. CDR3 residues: CSVGIRGPGELFF. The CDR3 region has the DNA TGCAGCGTGGGAATTAGAGGACCCGGGGAGCTGTTTTTT.

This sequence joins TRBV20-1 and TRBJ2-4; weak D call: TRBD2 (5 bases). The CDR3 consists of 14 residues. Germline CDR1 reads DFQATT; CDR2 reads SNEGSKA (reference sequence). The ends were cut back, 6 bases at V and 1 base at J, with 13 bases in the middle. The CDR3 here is CSAEDGVAKNIQYF. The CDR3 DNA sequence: TGCAGTGCGGAGGATGGGGTGGCCAAAAACATTCAGTACTTC.

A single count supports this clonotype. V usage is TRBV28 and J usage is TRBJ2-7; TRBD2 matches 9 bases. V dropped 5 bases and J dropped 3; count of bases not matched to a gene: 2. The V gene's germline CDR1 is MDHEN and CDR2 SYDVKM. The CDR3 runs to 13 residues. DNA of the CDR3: TGTGCCAGCAGTAGCGGGGGGAACTACGAGCAGTACTTC. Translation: CASSSGGNYEQYF.

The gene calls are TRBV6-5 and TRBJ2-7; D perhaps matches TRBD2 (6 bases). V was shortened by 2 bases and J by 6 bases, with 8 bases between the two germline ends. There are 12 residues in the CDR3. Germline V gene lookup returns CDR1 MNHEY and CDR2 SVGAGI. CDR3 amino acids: CASSYMGGEQYF. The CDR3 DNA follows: TGTGCCAGCAGTTACATGGGAGGCGAGCAGTACTTC.

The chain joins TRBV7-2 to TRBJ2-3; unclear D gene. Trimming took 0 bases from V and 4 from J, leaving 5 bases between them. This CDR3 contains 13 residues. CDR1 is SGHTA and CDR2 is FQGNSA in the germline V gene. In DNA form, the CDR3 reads TGTGCCAGCAGCTTAGCGCTCTCAGATACGCAGTATTTT. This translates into CASSLALSDTQYF.

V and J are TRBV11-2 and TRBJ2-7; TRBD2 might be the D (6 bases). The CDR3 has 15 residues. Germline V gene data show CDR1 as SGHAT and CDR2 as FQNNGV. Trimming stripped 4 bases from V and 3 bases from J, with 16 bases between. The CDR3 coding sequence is TGTGCCAGCAGCTCACGAATCGGGGGTGGCTACGAGCAGTACTTC. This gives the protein CASSSRIGGGYEQYF.

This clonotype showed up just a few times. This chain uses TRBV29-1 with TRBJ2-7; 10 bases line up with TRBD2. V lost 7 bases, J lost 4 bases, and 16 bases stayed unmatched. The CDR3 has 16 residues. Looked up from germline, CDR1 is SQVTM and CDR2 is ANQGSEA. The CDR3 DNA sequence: TGCAGCGCCGCTGGTCCTGTAGCGGGGGGCGGTTACGAGCAGTACTTC. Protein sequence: CSAAGPVAGGGYEQYF.

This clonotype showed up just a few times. DNA of the CDR3: TGTGCCAGCAGTGTAGGGGAATCCTACGAGCAGTACTTC. Residues: CASSVGESYEQYF. The J gene is TRBJ2-7, the V gene TRBV7-6, with D possibly TRBD1 on 5 matching bases. This CDR3 spans 13 amino acids. Germline lookup yields CDR1 SGHVS and CDR2 FNYEAQ. Trimming pared 6 bases from V and 1 base from J, leaving 10 bases between.

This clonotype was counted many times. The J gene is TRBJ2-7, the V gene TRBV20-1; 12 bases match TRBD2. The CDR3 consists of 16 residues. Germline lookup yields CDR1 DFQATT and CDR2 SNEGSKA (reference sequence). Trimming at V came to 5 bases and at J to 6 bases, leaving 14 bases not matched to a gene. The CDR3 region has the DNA TGCAGTGCTCCCCGGACTAGCGGGGACGGATTAAGCGAGCAGTACTTC. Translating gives CSAPRTSGDGLSEQYF.

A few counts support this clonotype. The DNA of the CDR3 is TGCAGTGCTGAGATGGGGACAGGGAGTGAGACCCAGTACTTC. Protein product: CSAEMGTGSETQYF. V is TRBV20-1 and J is TRBJ2-5, with 9 bases lining up with TRBD1. V lost 5 bases to trimming and J lost 5 bases; unmatched junction nucleotides: 9. The V gene's germline CDR1 is DFQATT and CDR2 SNEGSKA (reference sequence). The CDR3 extends over 14 amino acids.

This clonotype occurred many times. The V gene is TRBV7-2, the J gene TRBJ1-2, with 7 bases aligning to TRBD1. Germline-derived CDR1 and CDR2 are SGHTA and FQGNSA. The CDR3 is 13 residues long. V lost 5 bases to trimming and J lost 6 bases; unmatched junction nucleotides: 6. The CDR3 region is CASSPGTEDGYTF. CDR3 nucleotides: TGTGCCAGCAGCCCCGGGACAGAGGATGGCTACACCTTC.